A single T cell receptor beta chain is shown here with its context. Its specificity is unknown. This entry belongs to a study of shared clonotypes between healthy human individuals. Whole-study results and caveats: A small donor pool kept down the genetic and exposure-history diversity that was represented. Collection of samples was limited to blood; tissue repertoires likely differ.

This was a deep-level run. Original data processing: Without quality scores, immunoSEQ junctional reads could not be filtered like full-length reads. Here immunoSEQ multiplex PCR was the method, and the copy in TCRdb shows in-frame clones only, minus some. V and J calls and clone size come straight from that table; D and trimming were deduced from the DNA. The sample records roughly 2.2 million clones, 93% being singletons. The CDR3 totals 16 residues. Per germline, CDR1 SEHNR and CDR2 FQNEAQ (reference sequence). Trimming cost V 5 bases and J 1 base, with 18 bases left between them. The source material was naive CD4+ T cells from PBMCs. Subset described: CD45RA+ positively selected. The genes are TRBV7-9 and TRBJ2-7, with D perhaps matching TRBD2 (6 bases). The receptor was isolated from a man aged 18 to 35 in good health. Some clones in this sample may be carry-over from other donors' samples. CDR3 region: CASSEVGGRASYEQYF. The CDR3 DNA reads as TGTGCCAGCAGCGAGGTGGGAGGTCGCGCGTCCTACGAGCAGTACTTC.